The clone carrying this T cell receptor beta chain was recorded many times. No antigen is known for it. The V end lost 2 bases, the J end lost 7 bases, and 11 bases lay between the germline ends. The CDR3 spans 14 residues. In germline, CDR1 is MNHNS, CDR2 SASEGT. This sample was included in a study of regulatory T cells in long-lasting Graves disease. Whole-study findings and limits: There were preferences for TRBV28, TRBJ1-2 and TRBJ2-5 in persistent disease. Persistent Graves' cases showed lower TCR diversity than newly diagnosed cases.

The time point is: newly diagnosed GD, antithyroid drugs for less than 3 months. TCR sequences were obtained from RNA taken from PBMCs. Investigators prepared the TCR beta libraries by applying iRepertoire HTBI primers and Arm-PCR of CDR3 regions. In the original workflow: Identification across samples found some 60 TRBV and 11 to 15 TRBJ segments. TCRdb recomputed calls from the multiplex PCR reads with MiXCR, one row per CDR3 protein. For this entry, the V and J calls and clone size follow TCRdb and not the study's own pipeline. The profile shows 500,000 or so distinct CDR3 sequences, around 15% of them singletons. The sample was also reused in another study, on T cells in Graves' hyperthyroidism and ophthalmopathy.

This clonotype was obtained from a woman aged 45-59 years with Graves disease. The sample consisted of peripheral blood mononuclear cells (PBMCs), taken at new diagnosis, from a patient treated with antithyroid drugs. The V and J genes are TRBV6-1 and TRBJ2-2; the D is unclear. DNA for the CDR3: TGTGCCAGCAGTGAAAGGTTGGCAGGCGGGGAGCTGTTTTTT. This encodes CASSERLAGGELFF.